This T cell receptor (beta chain) was sequenced during a study of blood T cell repertoires in COVID-19. About the research overall: PBMCs, B-cell-depleted T cells, or T cells were the source of the cDNA or gDNA that made up the material.

The table lists this clone with a few counts. The CDR3 has 16 residues. From germline, CDR1 is SNHLY and CDR2 FYNNEI. Trimming removed 7 bases from V and 4 bases from J; junction bases left unmatched: 13. Original processing methods: Researchers report that nucleated cell counts were estimated from reference gene primer amplification. Method: immunoSEQ multiplex PCR; TCRdb's copy keeps in-frame clones and lacks some. That table is the source of V, J and clone size, and D and trimming were worked out from the DNA. This sample has approximately 170,000 clones, with 83% found just once. V usage is TRBV2 and J usage is TRBJ1-2; TRBD1 matches at 9 bases. This receptor was obtained from a woman in her 70s who had recovered from COVID-19. Sequenced input: peripheral blood. The CDR3, as DNA: TGTGCCAGCACCTCCCCCGGGACAGGGTCGGGCTATGGCTACACCTTC. Translated, it gives CASTSPGTGSGYGYTF.